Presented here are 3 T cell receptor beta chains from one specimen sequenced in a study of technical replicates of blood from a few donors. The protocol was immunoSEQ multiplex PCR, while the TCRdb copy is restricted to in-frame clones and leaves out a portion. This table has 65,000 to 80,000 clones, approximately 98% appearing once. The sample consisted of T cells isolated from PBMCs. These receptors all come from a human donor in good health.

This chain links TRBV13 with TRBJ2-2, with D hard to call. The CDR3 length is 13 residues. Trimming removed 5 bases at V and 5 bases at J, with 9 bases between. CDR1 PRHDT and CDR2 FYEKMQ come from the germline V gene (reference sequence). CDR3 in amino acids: CASSVRGTGELFF. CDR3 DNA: TGTGCCAGCAGCGTCAGAGGAACCGGGGAGCTGTTTTTT.

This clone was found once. The CDR3 sequence: CASSLLTSGIGNEQFF. The DNA for the CDR3 is TGTGCCAGCAGCTTGTTGACTAGCGGGATTGGCAATGAGCAGTTCTTC. The gene calls are TRBV5-8 and TRBJ2-1, with 11 positions matching TRBD2. V lost 1 base and J lost 6; bases outside the gene matches: 6. The CDR3 contains 16 residues. Germline-derived CDR1 and CDR2 are SGHTS and YDEGEE.

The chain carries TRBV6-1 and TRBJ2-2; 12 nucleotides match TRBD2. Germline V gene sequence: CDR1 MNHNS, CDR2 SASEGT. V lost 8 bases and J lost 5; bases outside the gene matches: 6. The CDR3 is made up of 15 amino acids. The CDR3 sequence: CASAGTSGRTGELFF. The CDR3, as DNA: TGTGCCAGCGCCGGGACTAGCGGGCGGACCGGGGAGCTGTTTTTT.